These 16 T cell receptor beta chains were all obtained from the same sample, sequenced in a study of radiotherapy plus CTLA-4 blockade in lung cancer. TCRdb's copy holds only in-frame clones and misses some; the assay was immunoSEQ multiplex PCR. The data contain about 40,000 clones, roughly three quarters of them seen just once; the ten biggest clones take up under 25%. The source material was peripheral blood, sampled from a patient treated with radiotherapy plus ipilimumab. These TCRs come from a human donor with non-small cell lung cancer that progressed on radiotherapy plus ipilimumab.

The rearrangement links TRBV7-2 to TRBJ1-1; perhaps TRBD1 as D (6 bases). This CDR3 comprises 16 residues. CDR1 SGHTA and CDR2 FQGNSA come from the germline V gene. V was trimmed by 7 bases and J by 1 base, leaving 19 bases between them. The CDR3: CASTPRQVRSNTEAFF. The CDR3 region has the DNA TGTGCCAGCACCCCCAGACAGGTCCGTTCGAACACTGAAGCTTTCTTT.

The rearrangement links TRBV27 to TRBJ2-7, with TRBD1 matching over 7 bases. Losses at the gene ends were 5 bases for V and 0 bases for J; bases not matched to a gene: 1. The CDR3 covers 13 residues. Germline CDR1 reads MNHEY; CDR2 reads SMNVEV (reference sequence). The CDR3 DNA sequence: TGTGCCAGCAGTCGGGACAGCTCCTACGAGCAGTACTTC. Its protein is CASSRDSSYEQYF.

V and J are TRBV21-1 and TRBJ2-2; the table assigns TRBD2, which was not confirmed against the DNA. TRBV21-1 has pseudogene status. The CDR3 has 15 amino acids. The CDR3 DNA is TGTGCCAGCCGGCCGGCCCGGGGTGGCACCGGGGAGCTGTTTTTT. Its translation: CASRPARGGTGELFF.

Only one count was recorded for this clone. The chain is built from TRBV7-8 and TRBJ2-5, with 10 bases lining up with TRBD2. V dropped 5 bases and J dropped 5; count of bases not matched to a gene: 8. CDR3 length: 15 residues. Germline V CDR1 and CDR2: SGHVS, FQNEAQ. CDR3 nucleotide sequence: TGTGCCAGCAGCCCCAGCCCACTAGCGGGGGAGACCCAGTACTTC. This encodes CASSPSPLAGETQYF.

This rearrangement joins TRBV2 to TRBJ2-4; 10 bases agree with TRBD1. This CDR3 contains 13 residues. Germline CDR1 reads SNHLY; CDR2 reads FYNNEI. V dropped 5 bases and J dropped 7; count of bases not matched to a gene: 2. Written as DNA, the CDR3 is TGTGCCAGCAGTCGGGACAGGGGTAACATTCAGTACTTC. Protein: CASSRDRGNIQYF.

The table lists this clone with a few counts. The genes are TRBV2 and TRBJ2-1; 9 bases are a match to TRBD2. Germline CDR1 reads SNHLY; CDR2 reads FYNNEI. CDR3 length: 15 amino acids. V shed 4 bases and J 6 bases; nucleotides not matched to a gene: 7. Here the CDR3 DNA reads TGTGCCAGCAGTGGGCCCCTAGCGGGGACCAATGAGCAGTTCTTC. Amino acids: CASSGPLAGTNEQFF.

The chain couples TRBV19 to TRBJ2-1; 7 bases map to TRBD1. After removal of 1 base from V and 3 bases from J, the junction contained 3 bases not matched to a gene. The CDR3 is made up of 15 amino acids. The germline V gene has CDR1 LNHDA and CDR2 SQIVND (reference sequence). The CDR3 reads CASSIGDSIYNEQFF. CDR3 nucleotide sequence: TGTGCCAGTAGTATAGGGGACAGCATCTACAATGAGCAGTTCTTC.

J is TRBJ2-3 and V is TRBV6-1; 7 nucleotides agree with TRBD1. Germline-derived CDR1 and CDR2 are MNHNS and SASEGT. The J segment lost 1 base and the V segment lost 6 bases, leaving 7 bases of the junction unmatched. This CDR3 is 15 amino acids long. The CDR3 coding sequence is TGTGCCAGCAGACCGAGGGGGCTTGGCACAGATACGCAGTATTTT. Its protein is CASRPRGLGTDTQYF.

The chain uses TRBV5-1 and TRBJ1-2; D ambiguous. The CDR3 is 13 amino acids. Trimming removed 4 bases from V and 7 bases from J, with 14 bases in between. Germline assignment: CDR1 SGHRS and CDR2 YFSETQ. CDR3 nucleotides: TGCGCCAGCAGCCCGAGCGGGGAGGCTGGCTACACCTTC. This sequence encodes CASSPSGEAGYTF.

The chain's CDR3 is CSVAGGTGDYSGNTIYF. CDR3 nucleotides: TGCAGCGTTGCGGGGGGGACAGGGGACTACTCTGGAAACACCATATATTTT. The V call is TRBV29-1, the J call TRBJ1-3; 10 nucleotides align to TRBD1. The CDR3 consists of 17 residues. Germline-derived CDR1 and CDR2 are SQVTM and ANQGSEA. J was trimmed by 0 bases and V by 4 bases; bases with no gene match: 9. The full variable domain, its missing parts supplied by reference TRBV29-1 and TRBJ1-3, is SAVISQKPSRDICQRGTSLTIQCQVDSQVTMMFWYRQQPGQSLTLIATANQGSEATYESGFVIDKFPISRPNLTFSTLTVSNMSPEDSSIYLCSVAGGTGDYSGNTIYFGEGSWLTVV.

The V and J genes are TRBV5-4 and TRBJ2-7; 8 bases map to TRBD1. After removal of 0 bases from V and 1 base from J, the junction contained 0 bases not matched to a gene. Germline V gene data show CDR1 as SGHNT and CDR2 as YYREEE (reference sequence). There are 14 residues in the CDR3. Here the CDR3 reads CASSLGDRSYEQYF. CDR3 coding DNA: TGTGCCAGCAGCTTGGGGGACAGGTCCTACGAGCAGTACTTC.

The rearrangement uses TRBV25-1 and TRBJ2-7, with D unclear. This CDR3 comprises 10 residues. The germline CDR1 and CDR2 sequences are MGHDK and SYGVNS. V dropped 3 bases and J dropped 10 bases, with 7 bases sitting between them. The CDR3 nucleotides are TGTGCCAGCAGTGATAATTATCAGTACTTC. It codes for CASSDNYQYF.

The DNA of the CDR3 is TGCGCCAGCAGCGCCTCGAAGGGACTGAGTGCTACGGTCACAGATACGCAGTATTTT. As protein: CASSASKGLSATVTDTQYF. V gene TRBV5-1 combines with J gene TRBJ2-3; D possibly corresponds to TRBD2 (6 bases). CDR1 SGHRS and CDR2 YFSETQ come from the germline V gene. V lost 4 bases and J 2 bases, leaving 26 bases between the germline ends. The CDR3 contains 19 residues.

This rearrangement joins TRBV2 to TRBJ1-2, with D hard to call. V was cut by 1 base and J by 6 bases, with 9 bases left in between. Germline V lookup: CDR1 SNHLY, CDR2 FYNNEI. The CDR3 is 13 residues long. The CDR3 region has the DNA TGTGCCAGCAGTGAAGGACTCCGGCATGGCTACACCTTC. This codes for CASSEGLRHGYTF.

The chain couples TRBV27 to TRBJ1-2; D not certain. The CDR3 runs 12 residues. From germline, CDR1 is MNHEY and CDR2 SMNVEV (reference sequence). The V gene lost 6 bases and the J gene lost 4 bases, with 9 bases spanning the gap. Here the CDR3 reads CASRRAGYGYTF. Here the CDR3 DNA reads TGTGCCAGCAGGAGGGCAGGCTATGGCTACACCTTC.

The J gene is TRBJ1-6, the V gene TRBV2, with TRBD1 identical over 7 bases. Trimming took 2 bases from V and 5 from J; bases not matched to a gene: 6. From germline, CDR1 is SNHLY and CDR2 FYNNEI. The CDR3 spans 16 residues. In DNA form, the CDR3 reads TGTGCCAGCAGTGAACCACAGGGGAGGAATAATTCACCCCTCCACTTT. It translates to CASSEPQGRNNSPLHF.